The T cell receptor (beta chain) under discussion was sequenced for a study of T-cell memory formation after mild COVID-19. TCRdb reprocessed the 5' RACE reads via MiXCR and lists one record per CDR3 protein. The data contain fewer than 200,000 distinct CDR3 sequences, about 21% of them seen just once; the ten biggest clones take up 23%. Study-wide results and limits: Mainly in CM and EM were contracting CD4+ clones; CD8+ were in EMRA. A second wave expanding day 15 to 37 was CD4+-biased; contracting clones were balanced.

This clonotype appeared a few times. Its antigen is unknown. Trimming cost V 0 bases and J 7 bases; bases outside gene matches: 7. The CDR3 extends over 15 amino acids. Germline loops: CDR1 LNHNV, CDR2 YYDKDF (reference sequence). Sequenced material: PBMCs or a T cell subset sorted from them (not recorded which). This TCR came from an adult woman who had mild COVID-19 (a few samples of this study predate the infection). Cell type and time point are not known. The chain uses TRBV15 and TRBJ1-1, with 8 bases that match TRBD1. This CDR3 is CATSRDRDRGSEAFF. In nucleotides, the CDR3 is TGTGCCACCAGCAGAGATCGAGACAGGGGTAGTGAAGCTTTCTTT.